This is a list of T cell receptor beta chains from one sample in a study of regulatory T cells in long-lasting Graves disease. In TCRdb, the multiplex PCR reads were re-called with MiXCR into one record per CDR3 protein. This table has about 470,000 distinct CDR3 sequences, about a fifth appearing once. Sequenced here: peripheral blood mononuclear cells (PBMCs), sampled when the disease was refractory, from a patient treated with antithyroid drugs. These receptors were taken from a female donor with Graves disease. Each CDR3 is given with its conserved first and last residue. D genes are given only for firm matches. Expanded clones are given a class, and other clones once, few, many or no size at all.

d_call: TRBD1; cdr3_length: 13; v_call: TRBV27; clone_size: many; j_call: TRBJ1-2; cdr3_nt: TGTGCCAGCAGGACAGGGGGCGCGAACGGCTACACCTTC; cdr3_aa: CASRTGGANGYTF
d_call: .; cdr3_length: 15; v_call: TRBV7-2; clone_size: few; j_call: TRBJ1-6; cdr3_nt: TGTGCCAGCAGCTTAGATCCCGGGCCGCTTTCACCCCTCCACTTT; cdr3_aa: CASSLDPGPLSPLHF
d_call: .; cdr3_length: 15; v_call: TRBV5-1; clone_size: .; j_call: TRBJ1-2; cdr3_nt: TGCGCCAGCAGCCTAGCTATGGGGCCGAACTATGGCTACACCTTC; cdr3_aa: CASSLAMGPNYGYTF
d_call: .; cdr3_length: 14; v_call: TRBV7-9; clone_size: many; j_call: TRBJ2-5; cdr3_nt: TGTGCCAGCAGCCCACAAATGTACCAAGAGACCCAGTACTTC; cdr3_aa: CASSPQMYQETQYF
d_call: .; cdr3_length: 15; v_call: TRBV28; clone_size: few; j_call: TRBJ2-3; cdr3_nt: TGTGCCAGCAGTTTAACGACCAGTCGGACAGATACGCAGTATTTT; cdr3_aa: CASSLTTSRTDTQYF
d_call: .; cdr3_length: 15; v_call: TRBV5-1; clone_size: many; j_call: TRBJ2-7; cdr3_nt: TGCGCCAGCAGCCTCACCACCGGGACATTCTACGAGCAGTACTTC; cdr3_aa: CASSLTTGTFYEQYF
d_call: TRBD1; cdr3_length: 15; v_call: TRBV28; clone_size: many; j_call: TRBJ1-5; cdr3_nt: TGTGCCAGCCGGACAGGAGGCATCGAAGGGCAGCCCCAGCATTTT; cdr3_aa: CASRTGGIEGQPQHF
d_call: .; cdr3_length: 13; v_call: TRBV6-1; clone_size: few; j_call: TRBJ2-2; cdr3_nt: TGTGCCAGCACTAAGAGGGATGACGGGGAGCTGTTTTTT; cdr3_aa: CASTKRDDGELFF
d_call: TRBD2; cdr3_length: 15; v_call: TRBV20-1; clone_size: once; j_call: TRBJ2-2; cdr3_nt: TGCAGTGCTAGGTTCGCGGGAGTCGAATCCGGGGAGCTGTTTTTT; cdr3_aa: CSARFAGVESGELFF
d_call: .; cdr3_length: 10; v_call: TRBV6-1; clone_size: .; j_call: TRBJ2-3; cdr3_nt: TGTGCCAGCAGGGCAGATACGCAGTATTTT; cdr3_aa: CASRADTQYF
d_call: TRBD2; cdr3_length: 13; v_call: TRBV28; clone_size: .; j_call: TRBJ2-7; cdr3_nt: TGTGCCACCCTGGGGGGGACTTCCTACGAGCAGTACTTC; cdr3_aa: CATLGGTSYEQYF
d_call: TRBD2; cdr3_length: 14; v_call: TRBV19; clone_size: once; j_call: TRBJ2-2; cdr3_nt: TGTGCCAGTAGTAGCGGGAGTGACACCGGGGAGCTGTTTTTT; cdr3_aa: CASSSGSDTGELFF
d_call: TRBD1; cdr3_length: 14; v_call: TRBV6-2/TRBV6-3; clone_size: .; j_call: TRBJ1-5; cdr3_nt: TGTGCCAGCAGAAACAGGGGGCACGGTCAGCCCCAGCATTTT; cdr3_aa: CASRNRGHGQPQHF
d_call: .; cdr3_length: 12; v_call: TRBV19; clone_size: .; j_call: TRBJ2-6; cdr3_nt: TGTGCCAGTAGTATAACGGGGGACGTCCTGACTTTC; cdr3_aa: CASSITGDVLTF
d_call: .; cdr3_length: 15; v_call: TRBV20-1; clone_size: .; j_call: TRBJ2-7; cdr3_nt: TGCAGTGCTAGAGATCGTGCAGGCCTGACCTACGAGCAGTACTTC; cdr3_aa: CSARDRAGLTYEQYF
d_call: .; cdr3_length: 13; v_call: TRBV28; clone_size: many; j_call: TRBJ2-2; cdr3_nt: TGTGCCAGCAGTCCGCCCATCACCGGGGAGCTGTTTTTT; cdr3_aa: CASSPPITGELFF
d_call: .; cdr3_length: 13; v_call: TRBV9; clone_size: many; j_call: TRBJ2-1; cdr3_nt: TGTGCCAGCAGCGTGGAGGGGTACAATGAGCAGTTCTTC; cdr3_aa: CASSVEGYNEQFF
d_call: TRBD2; cdr3_length: 16; v_call: TRBV18; clone_size: many; j_call: TRBJ2-1; cdr3_nt: TGTGCCAGCTCAGCCACGGAACTAGCGGGGAAGAATGAGCAGTTCTTC; cdr3_aa: CASSATELAGKNEQFF
d_call: .; cdr3_length: 15; v_call: TRBV12-3/TRBV12-4; clone_size: many; j_call: TRBJ1-2; cdr3_nt: TGTGCCAGCAGCCGCAGGAGGGGCAGGTACCGAGGCTACACCTTC; cdr3_aa: CASSRRRGRYRGYTF
d_call: .; cdr3_length: 11; v_call: TRBV29-1; clone_size: .; j_call: TRBJ2-7; cdr3_nt: TGCAGCGTTGGGACTTCCTACGAGCAGTACTTC; cdr3_aa: CSVGTSYEQYF
d_call: .; cdr3_length: 14; v_call: TRBV12-3/TRBV12-4; clone_size: many; j_call: TRBJ1-5; cdr3_nt: TGTGCCAGCAGACTCCAGGGGCTAGATCAGCCCCAGCATTTT; cdr3_aa: CASRLQGLDQPQHF
d_call: .; cdr3_length: 13; v_call: TRBV15; clone_size: many; j_call: TRBJ2-7; cdr3_nt: TGTGCCACCAGCACGGGGTCTTCCTACGAGCAGTACTTC; cdr3_aa: CATSTGSSYEQYF
d_call: .; cdr3_length: 13; v_call: TRBV2; clone_size: many; j_call: TRBJ2-7; cdr3_nt: TGTGCCAGCAGCCGGGACAAATCCTACGAGCAGTACTTC; cdr3_aa: CASSRDKSYEQYF
d_call: .; cdr3_length: 12; v_call: TRBV28; clone_size: many; j_call: TRBJ2-3; cdr3_nt: TGTGCCAGCAGCTTATACACAGATACGCAGTATTTT; cdr3_aa: CASSLYTDTQYF
d_call: .; cdr3_length: 13; v_call: TRBV9; clone_size: .; j_call: TRBJ2-5; cdr3_nt: TGTGCCAGCAGCGTTCCTAGCGCAGAGACCCAGTACTTC; cdr3_aa: CASSVPSAETQYF